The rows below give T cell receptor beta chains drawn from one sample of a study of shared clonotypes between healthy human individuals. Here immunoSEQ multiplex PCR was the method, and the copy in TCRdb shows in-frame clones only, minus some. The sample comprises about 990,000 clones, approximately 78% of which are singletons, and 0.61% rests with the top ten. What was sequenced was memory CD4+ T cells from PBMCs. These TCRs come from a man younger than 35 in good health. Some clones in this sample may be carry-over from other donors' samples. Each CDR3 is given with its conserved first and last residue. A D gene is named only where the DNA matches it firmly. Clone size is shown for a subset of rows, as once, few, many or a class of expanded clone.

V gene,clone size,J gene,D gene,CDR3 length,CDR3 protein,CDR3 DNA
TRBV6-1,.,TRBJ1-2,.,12,CASSEVGSSYTF,TGTGCCAGCAGTGAAGTTGGGTCCAGTTACACCTTC
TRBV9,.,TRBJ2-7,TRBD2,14,CASGRGGNLYEQYF,TGTGCCAGCGGGCGCGGGGGGAACCTCTACGAGCAGTACTTC
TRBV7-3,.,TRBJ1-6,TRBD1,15,CASSDRGQGGSPLHF,TGTGCCAGCAGCGACAGGGGACAGGGGGGTTCACCCCTCCACTTT
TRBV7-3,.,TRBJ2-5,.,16,CASSVGSSRGQETQYF,TGTGCCAGCAGCGTGGGTTCCTCGCGGGGCCAAGAGACCCAGTACTTC
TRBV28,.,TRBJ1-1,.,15,CASSPLRGATTEAFF,TGTGCCAGCAGTCCACTTCGGGGGGCGACCACTGAAGCTTTCTTT
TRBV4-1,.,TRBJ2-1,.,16,CASSQAGTRGHNEQFF,TGCGCCAGCAGCCAAGCCGGGACCCGCGGTCACAATGAGCAGTTCTTC
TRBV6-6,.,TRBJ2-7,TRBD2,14,CASSYALAGYEQYF,TGTGCCAGCAGTTACGCCCTAGCGGGATACGAGCAGTACTTC
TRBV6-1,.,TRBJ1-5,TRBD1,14,CASSPDRGDQPQHF,TGTGCCAGCAGCCCGGACAGGGGAGATCAGCCCCAGCATTTT
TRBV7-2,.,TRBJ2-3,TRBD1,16,CASSPSTGMRTDTQYF,TGTGCCAGCAGCCCATCGACAGGGATGAGGACAGATACGCAGTATTTT
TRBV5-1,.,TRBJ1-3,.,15,CASSLGQGFGNTIYF,TGCGCCAGCAGCTTGGGTCAGGGCTTTGGAAACACCATATATTTT
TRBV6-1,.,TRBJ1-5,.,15,CASREGHNSNQPQHF,TGTGCCAGCAGGGAAGGACATAATAGCAATCAGCCCCAGCATTTT
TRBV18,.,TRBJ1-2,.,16,CASSSSRQTANYGYTF,TGTGCCAGCTCATCTAGTAGACAGACAGCAAACTATGGCTACACCTTC
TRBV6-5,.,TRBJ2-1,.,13,CASSYSRGSEQFF,TGTGCCAGCAGTTACTCAAGGGGATCCGAGCAGTTCTTC
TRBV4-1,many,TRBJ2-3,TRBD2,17,CASSQGTSGRSTDTQYF,TGCGCCAGCAGCCAAGGGACTAGCGGGAGGAGCACAGATACGCAGTATTTT
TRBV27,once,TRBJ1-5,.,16,CASSQKQGDGNQPQHF,TGTGCCAGCAGTCAGAAACAGGGTGATGGCAATCAGCCCCAGCATTTT
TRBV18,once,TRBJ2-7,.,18,CASSRGPDQSGTSYEQYF,TGTGCCAGCTCAAGGGGGCCGGATCAAAGCGGGACTAGCTACGAGCAGTACTTC
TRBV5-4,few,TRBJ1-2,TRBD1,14,CASSITGTGGGYTF,TGTGCCAGCAGTATTACCGGGACAGGGGGCGGCTACACCTTC
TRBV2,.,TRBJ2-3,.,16,CASSVPLGSRTDTQYF,TGTGCCAGCAGTGTCCCCCTGGGGAGTCGAACAGATACGCAGTATTTT
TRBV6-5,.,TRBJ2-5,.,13,CASSPRVAWTQYF,TGTGCCAGCAGTCCCCGGGTAGCGTGGACCCAGTACTTC
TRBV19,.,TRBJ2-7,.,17,CASSIRFPGATVYEQYF,TGTGCCAGTAGTATTAGATTTCCAGGGGCTACAGTCTACGAGCAGTACTTC
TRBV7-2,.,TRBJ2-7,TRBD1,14,CASSLTGQGYEQYF,TGTGCCAGCAGCTTGACGGGACAGGGCTACGAGCAGTACTTC
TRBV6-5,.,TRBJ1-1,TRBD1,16,CASSYVGRGRWTEAFF,TGTGCCAGCAGTTACGTCGGCAGGGGGCGGTGGACTGAAGCTTTCTTT
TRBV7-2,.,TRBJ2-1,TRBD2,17,CASSPHARTMGGNEQFF,TGTGCCAGCAGCCCACATGCGAGGACCATGGGAGGGAATGAGCAGTTCTTC
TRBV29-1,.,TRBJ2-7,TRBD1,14,CSVGRDRASYEQYF,TGCAGCGTTGGTAGGGACAGGGCCTCCTACGAGCAGTACTTC
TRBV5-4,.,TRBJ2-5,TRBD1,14,CASSFRGPGETQYF,TGTGCCAGCAGCTTCAGGGGGCCTGGGGAGACCCAGTACTTC
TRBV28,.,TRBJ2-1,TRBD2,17,CASSLGLAGGLGNEQFF,TGTGCCAGCAGTTTGGGTCTAGCGGGAGGGTTGGGCAATGAGCAGTTCTTC